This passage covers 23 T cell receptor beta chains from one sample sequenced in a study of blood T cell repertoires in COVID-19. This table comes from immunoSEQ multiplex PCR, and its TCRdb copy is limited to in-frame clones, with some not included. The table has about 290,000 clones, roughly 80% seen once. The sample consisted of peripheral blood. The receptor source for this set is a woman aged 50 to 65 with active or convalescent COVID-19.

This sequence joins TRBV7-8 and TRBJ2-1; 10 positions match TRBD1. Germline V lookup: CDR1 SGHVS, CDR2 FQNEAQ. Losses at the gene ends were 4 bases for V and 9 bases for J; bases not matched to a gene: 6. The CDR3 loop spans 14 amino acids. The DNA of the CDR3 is TGTGCCAGCAGCTCCAGACAGGGGGCAGGTGAGCAGTTCTTC. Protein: CASSSRQGAGEQFF.

For the CDR3, the DNA is TGTGCCAGCAGTCAGGGGATACCTAATGAAAAACTGTTTTTT. Amino acid sequence: CASSQGIPNEKLFF. The chain recombines TRBV28 with TRBJ1-4, with a tentative D call TRBD1 (6 bases). Per the germline V gene, CDR1 is MDHEN and CDR2 is SYDVKM. Trimming shortened V by 5 bases and J by 3 bases, and 10 bases separated the two germline ends. The CDR3 spans 14 residues. Looking up the rest from reference TRBV28 and TRBJ1-4 gives the full variable domain: DVKVTQSSRYLVKRTGEKVFLECVQDMDHENMFWYRQDPGLGLRLIYFSYDVKMKEKGDIPEGYSVSREKKERFSLILESASTNQTSMYLCASSQGIPNEKLFFGSGTQLSVL.

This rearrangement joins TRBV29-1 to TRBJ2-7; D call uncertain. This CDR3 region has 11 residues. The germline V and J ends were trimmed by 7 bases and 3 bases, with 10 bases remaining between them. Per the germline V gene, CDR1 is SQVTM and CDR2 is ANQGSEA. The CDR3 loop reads CSGLVGYEQYF. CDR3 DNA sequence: TGCAGCGGTCTAGTCGGCTACGAGCAGTACTTC.

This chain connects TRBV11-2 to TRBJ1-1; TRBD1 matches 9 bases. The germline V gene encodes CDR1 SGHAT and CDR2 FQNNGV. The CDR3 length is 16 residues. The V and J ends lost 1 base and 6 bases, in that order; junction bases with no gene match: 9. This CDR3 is CASSLGGTGYFAEAFF. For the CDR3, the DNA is TGTGCCAGCAGCTTAGGGGGGACAGGGTATTTCGCTGAAGCTTTCTTT.

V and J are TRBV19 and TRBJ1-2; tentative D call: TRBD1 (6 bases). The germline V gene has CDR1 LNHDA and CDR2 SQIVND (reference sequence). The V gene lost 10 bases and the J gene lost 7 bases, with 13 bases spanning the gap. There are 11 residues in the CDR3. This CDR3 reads CAIETGIGYTF. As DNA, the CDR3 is TGTGCCATTGAGACAGGTATTGGCTACACCTTC.

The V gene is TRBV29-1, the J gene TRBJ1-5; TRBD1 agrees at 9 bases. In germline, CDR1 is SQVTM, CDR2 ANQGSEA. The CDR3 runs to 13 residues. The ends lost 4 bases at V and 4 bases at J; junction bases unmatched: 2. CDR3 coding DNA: TGCAGCGTTGCTGACAGGGGGAATCAGCCCCAGCATTTT. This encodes CSVADRGNQPQHF.

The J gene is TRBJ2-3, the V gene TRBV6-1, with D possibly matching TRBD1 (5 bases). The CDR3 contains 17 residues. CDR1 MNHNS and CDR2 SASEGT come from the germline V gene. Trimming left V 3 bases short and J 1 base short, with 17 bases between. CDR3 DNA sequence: TGTGCCAGCAGTGAGGTTCTCAGGGTGATAGGCACAGATACGCAGTATTTT. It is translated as CASSEVLRVIGTDTQYF.

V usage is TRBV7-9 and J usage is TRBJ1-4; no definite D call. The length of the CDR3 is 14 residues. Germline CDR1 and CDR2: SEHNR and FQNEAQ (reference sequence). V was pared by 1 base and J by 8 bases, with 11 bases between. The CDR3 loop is CASSLDSQREKLFF. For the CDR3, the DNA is TGTGCCAGCAGCTTAGACAGCCAGCGGGAAAAACTGTTTTTT.

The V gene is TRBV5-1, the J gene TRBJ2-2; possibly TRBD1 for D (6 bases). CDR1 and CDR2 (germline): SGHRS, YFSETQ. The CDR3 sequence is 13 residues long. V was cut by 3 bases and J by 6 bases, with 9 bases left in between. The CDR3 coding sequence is TGCGCCAGCAGCTGGGGGCAGGCCGGGGAGCTGTTTTTT. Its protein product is CASSWGQAGELFF.

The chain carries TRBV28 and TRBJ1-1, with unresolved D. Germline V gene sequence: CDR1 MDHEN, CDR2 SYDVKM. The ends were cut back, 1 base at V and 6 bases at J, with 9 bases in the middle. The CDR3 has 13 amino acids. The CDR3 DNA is TGTGCCAGCAGTTTATTGTCCCTCTCTGAAGCTTTCTTT. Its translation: CASSLLSLSEAFF.

In DNA form, the CDR3 reads TGTGCCAGCAGCCAAGAAGAGGGCTCGAGCTCCTACAATGAGCAGTTCTTC. Translation gives CASSQEEGSSSYNEQFF. This chain joins TRBV3-1 (or the pseudogene TRBV3-2) and TRBJ2-1; possibly TRBD2 for D (5 bases). V lost 0 bases and J lost 0, with 12 bases in between. This CDR3 comprises 17 residues. Per the germline V gene, CDR1 is LGHDT and CDR2 is YNNKEL (reference sequence).

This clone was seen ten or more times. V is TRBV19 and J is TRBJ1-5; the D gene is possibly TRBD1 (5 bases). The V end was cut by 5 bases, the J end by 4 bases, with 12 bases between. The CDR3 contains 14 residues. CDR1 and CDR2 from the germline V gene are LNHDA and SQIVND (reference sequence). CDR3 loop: CASSPLGANQPQHF. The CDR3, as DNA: TGTGCCAGTAGTCCCCTTGGGGCTAATCAGCCCCAGCATTTT.

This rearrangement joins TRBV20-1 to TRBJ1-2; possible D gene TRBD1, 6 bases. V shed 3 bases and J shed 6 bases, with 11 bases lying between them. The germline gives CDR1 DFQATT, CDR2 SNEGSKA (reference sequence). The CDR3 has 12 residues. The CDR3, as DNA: TGCAGTGCTAGTAGACAGGTGAATGGCTACACCTTC. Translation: CSASRQVNGYTF.

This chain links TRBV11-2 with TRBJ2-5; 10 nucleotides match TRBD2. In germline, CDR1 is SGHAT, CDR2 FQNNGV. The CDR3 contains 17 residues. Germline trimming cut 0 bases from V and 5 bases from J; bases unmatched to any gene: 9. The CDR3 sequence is CASSLEVIAGGGETQYF. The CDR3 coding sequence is TGTGCCAGCAGCTTAGAAGTGATAGCGGGAGGAGGGGAGACCCAGTACTTC.

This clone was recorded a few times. CDR3 region: CASSRGRASGNTIYF. CDR3 nucleotides: TGCGCCAGCAGCCGTGGCAGGGCCTCTGGAAACACCATATATTTT. The chain is built from TRBV5-1 and TRBJ1-3; D might be TRBD1 (5 bases). The V end was cut by 4 bases, the J end by 0 bases, with 11 bases between. Looked up from germline, CDR1 is SGHRS and CDR2 is YFSETQ. This CDR3 has 15 amino acids.

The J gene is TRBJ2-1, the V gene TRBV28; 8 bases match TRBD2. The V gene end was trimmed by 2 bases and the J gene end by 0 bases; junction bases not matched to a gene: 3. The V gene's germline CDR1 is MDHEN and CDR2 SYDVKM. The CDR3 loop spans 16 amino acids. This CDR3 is CASSLTSGYSYNEQFF. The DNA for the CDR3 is TGTGCCAGCAGTTTAACTAGCGGATACTCCTACAATGAGCAGTTCTTC.

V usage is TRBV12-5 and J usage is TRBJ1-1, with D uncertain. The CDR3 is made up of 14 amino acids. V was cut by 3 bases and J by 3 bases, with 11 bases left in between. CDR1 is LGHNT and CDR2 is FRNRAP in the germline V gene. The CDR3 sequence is CASGFLERYTEAFF. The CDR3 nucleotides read TGTGCTAGTGGTTTTCTCGAGAGGTACACTGAAGCTTTCTTT.

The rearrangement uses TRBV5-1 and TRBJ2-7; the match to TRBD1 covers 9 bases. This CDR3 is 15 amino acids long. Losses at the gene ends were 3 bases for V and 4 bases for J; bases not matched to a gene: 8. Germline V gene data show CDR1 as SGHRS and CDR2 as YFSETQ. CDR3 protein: CASSSTGGAWYEQYF. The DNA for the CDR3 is TGCGCCAGCAGCTCAACAGGGGGCGCTTGGTACGAGCAGTACTTC. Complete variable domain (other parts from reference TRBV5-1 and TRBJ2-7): KAGVTQTPRYLIKTRGQQVTLSCSPISGHRSVSWYQQTPGQGLQFLFEYFSETQRNKGNFPGRFSGRQFSNSRSEMNVSTLELGDSALYLCASSSTGGAWYEQYFGPGTRLTVT.

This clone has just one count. This chain's CDR3 is CASSLGRLAGAEQYF. CDR3 sequence (DNA): TGTGCCAGCAGCTTAGGGCGACTAGCGGGAGCGGAGCAGTACTTC. The gene calls are TRBV7-9 and TRBJ2-7, with 12 positions matching TRBD2. CDR1 is SEHNR, CDR2 FQNEAQ, per germline (reference sequence). Unmatched junction bases numbered 5, after V lost 1 base and J lost 7 bases. This CDR3 is built from 15 residues.

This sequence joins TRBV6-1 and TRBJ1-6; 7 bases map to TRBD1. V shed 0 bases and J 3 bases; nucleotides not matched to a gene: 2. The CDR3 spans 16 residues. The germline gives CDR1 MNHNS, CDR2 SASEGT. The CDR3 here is CASSEAPGGYNSPLHF. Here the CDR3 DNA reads TGTGCCAGCAGTGAAGCGCCAGGGGGCTATAATTCACCCCTCCACTTT.

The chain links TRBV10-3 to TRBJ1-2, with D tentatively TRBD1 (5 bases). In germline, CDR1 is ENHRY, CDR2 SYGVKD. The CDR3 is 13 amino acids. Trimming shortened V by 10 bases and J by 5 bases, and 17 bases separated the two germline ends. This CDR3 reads CATLEWGEYGYTF. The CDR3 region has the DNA TGTGCCACCCTGGAGTGGGGGGAATATGGCTACACCTTC.

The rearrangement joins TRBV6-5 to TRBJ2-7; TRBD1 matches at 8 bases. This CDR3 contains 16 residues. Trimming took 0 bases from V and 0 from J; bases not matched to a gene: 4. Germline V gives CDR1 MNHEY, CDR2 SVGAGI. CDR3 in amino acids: CASSYSNTGGSYEQYF. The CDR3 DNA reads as TGTGCCAGCAGTTACTCGAACACAGGGGGCTCCTACGAGCAGTACTTC.

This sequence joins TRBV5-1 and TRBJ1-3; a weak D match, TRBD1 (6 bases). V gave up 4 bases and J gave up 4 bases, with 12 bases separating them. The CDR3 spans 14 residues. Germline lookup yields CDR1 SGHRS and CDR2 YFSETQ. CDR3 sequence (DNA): TGCGCCAGCAGCGAGACAGGTTGGGGAAACACCATATATTTT. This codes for CASSETGWGNTIYF.